This TCR beta chain was captured by sequencing in a study of T cell responses to AZD1222 COVID-19 vaccine. Generated by immunoSEQ multiplex PCR, the TCRdb table keeps only in-frame clones and is missing some. The table lists about 56,000 clones, around nine tenths of them singletons. CDR1 and CDR2 (germline): SGHRS, YFSETQ. The CDR3 covers 15 residues. Trimming stripped 0 bases from V and 7 bases from J, with 14 bases between. The receptor comes from an adult in good health. V is TRBV5-1 and J is TRBJ1-5; D is possibly TRBD1 (5 bases). The specimen was peripheral blood, collected on day 0 of AZD1222 vaccination. The CDR3: CASSLVAGPGQPQHF. DNA of the CDR3: TGCGCCAGCAGCTTGGTGGCAGGGCCGGGACAGCCCCAGCATTTT.